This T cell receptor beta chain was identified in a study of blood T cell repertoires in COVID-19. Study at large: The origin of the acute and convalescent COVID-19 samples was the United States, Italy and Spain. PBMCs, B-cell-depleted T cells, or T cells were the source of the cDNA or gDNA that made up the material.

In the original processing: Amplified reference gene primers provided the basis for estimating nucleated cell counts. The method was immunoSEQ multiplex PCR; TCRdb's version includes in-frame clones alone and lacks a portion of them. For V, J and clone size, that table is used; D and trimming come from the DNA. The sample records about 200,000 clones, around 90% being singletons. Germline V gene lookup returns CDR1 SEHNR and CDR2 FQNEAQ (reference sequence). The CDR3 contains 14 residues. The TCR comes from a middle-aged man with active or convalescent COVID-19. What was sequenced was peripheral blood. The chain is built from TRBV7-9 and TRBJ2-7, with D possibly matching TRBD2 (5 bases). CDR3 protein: CASSLGTEVSACGV. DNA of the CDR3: TGTGCCAGCAGCTTAGGGACTGAGGTTTCAGCCTGCGGGGTC.